Each of the 11 T cell receptor beta chains below was sequenced from the same sample in a study of beta chain features in type 1 diabetes. cDNA synthesis used the whole RNA isolate, giving expressed TCRB sequences. Generated by immunoSEQ multiplex PCR, the TCRdb table keeps only in-frame clones and is missing some. The sample yields over 700,000 clones, 17% seen once. Sequenced input: naive CD4+ T cells from blood. These receptors were taken from a woman between 18 and 29 years old in good health.

The table lists this clone with a few counts. As DNA, the CDR3 is TGTGCCACCAACCTCCCGGGTTATGAGCAGTTCTTC. This gives the protein CATNLPGYEQFF. This chain connects TRBV28 to TRBJ2-1; D uncertain. Germline V gene data show CDR1 as MDHEN and CDR2 as SYDVKM. The CDR3 is made up of 12 amino acids. The V end lost 10 bases, the J end lost 8 bases, and 15 bases lay between the germline ends.

CDR3 DNA sequence: TGTGCCATCAGTGACCGGAGCCGGGCGGAGCAGTACTTC. This codes for CAISDRSRAEQYF. The chain combines TRBV10-3 with TRBJ2-7; unclear D gene. Trimming took off 3 bases at V and 7 bases at J, with 13 bases between the two ends. Germline-derived CDR1 and CDR2 are ENHRY and SYGVKD. This CDR3 comprises 13 residues.

V is TRBV28 and J is TRBJ2-1; 10 bases line up with TRBD2. Germline V gene data show CDR1 as MDHEN and CDR2 as SYDVKM. V lost 7 bases and J lost 0; bases outside the gene matches: 3. The CDR3 sequence is 15 residues long. The CDR3 spells CASTTSGYSYNEQFF. CDR3 DNA: TGTGCCAGCACGACTAGCGGGTACTCCTACAATGAGCAGTTCTTC.

This clone turned up a few times. V gene TRBV5-1 combines with J gene TRBJ2-7; tentatively, D is TRBD2 (5 bases). With 5 bases removed from V and 2 bases from J, the gap between germline ends came to 14 bases. CDR1 SGHRS and CDR2 YFSETQ come from the germline V gene. This CDR3 has 14 amino acids. In nucleotides, the CDR3 is TGCGCCAGCAGTTGGAGGTTGGGCGCCTACGAGCAGTACTTC. Translation gives CASSWRLGAYEQYF.

This sequence joins TRBV7-9 and TRBJ2-5; D may be TRBD2 (5 bases). V was clipped by 7 bases and J by 5 bases, with 17 bases between them. Germline lookup yields CDR1 SEHNR and CDR2 FQNEAQ (reference sequence). The CDR3 is 14 residues long. The CDR3: CASNSGGFGETQYF. CDR3 DNA: TGTGCCAGCAACAGCGGCGGGTTCGGGGAGACCCAGTACTTC.

This clone was detected only a few times. The J gene is TRBJ2-5, the V gene TRBV29-1; TRBD1 is a possible D gene (5 bases). The CDR3 is made up of 12 amino acids. Germline V gene sequence: CDR1 SQVTM, CDR2 ANQGSEA. Between the trimmed V and J ends, which lost 5 bases and 4 bases, there was a span of 11 bases. The CDR3 spells CSVYQGTETQYF. CDR3 coding DNA: TGCAGCGTTTACCAGGGAACAGAGACCCAGTACTTC.

The chain uses TRBV7-3 and TRBJ2-7; possible D gene TRBD2, 6 bases. The CDR3 totals 15 residues. The germline V gene has CDR1 SGHTA and CDR2 FQGTGA. V lost 2 bases, J lost 4 bases, and 15 bases lay in between. CDR3 DNA sequence: TGTGCCAGCAGCTTAGGGGCGGGACCGACTTACGAGCAGTACTTC. Translated, it gives CASSLGAGPTYEQYF.

This chain links TRBV5-6 with TRBJ2-1; D perhaps matches TRBD2 (6 bases). Germline lookup yields CDR1 SGHDT and CDR2 YYEEEE. V lost 0 bases to trimming and J lost 0 bases, with 7 bases between them. The CDR3 is 15 amino acids. The CDR3 DNA reads as TGTGCCAGCAGCTTGGGCGGGAACTCCTACAATGAGCAGTTCTTC. Its translation is CASSLGGNSYNEQFF.

The gene calls are TRBV9 and TRBJ2-3, with 10 positions matching TRBD2. Germline CDR1 reads SGDLS; CDR2 reads YYNGEE. The CDR3 spans 16 residues. With 4 bases clipped from V and 6 bases from J, the junction kept 11 bases outside the gene matches. Here the CDR3 reads CASSPIPSGSEDTQYF. The CDR3 coding sequence is TGTGCCAGCAGCCCAATTCCTAGCGGGAGTGAGGATACGCAGTATTTT.

The chain employs TRBV5-1 and TRBJ2-7; a weak D match, TRBD1 (6 bases). The CDR3 runs to 16 residues. Trimming took off 0 bases at V and 5 bases at J, with 18 bases between the two ends. Germline loops: CDR1 SGHRS, CDR2 YFSETQ. The CDR3 sequence: CASSLVSDSQLNEQYF. CDR3 DNA: TGCGCCAGCAGCTTGGTCTCGGACAGTCAACTGAACGAGCAGTACTTC.

A few counts support this clone. The chain couples TRBV28 to TRBJ2-7; TRBD1 matches at 8 bases. V was pared by 2 bases and J by 4 bases, with 7 bases of the junction left unmatched. Germline CDR1 reads MDHEN; CDR2 reads SYDVKM. This CDR3 contains 15 residues. CDR3 sequence: CASSLLGQGGYEQYF. CDR3 coding DNA: TGTGCCAGCAGTTTACTCGGACAGGGTGGTTACGAGCAGTACTTC.